Presented here are 8 T cell receptor beta chains from one specimen sequenced in a study of blood T cells in healthy people across ages. A J-beta primer mix and a sample-barcoded 5' primer were used in a second PCR of roughly 7 to 12 cycles. TCRdb re-called the 5' RACE reads with MiXCR, one entry per CDR3 protein. The sample shows about 670,000 distinct CDR3 sequences, roughly 41% of them seen only once. Sequences were obtained from blood. These receptors were obtained from a man older than 75 in good health.

The chain couples TRBV4-3 to TRBJ1-2, with TRBD1 matching 11 bases. This CDR3 has 15 residues. From germline, CDR1 is LGHNA and CDR2 YSLEER. Germline trimming cut 2 bases from V and 8 bases from J; bases unmatched to any gene: 7. CDR3: CASSQRTGTGGGYTF. The CDR3 region has the DNA TGCGCCAGCAGCCAAAGAACCGGGACAGGGGGGGGCTACACCTTC.

The chain joins TRBV6-5 to TRBJ2-3, with 9 bases aligning to TRBD1. After removal of 6 bases from V and 9 bases from J, the junction contained 10 bases not matched to a gene. Germline V gene lookup returns CDR1 MNHEY and CDR2 SVGAGI. The CDR3 is 14 amino acids. The CDR3, as DNA: TGTGCCAGCAGCGGACCCGGGACAGGGATCACGCAGTATTTT. This encodes CASSGPGTGITQYF.

This clonotype was seen many times. This sequence joins TRBV5-1 and TRBJ2-3; D not certain. Trimming removed 4 bases at V and 2 bases at J, with 2 bases between. Germline V gene data show CDR1 as SGHRS and CDR2 as YFSETQ. The CDR3 runs 11 residues. In nucleotides, the CDR3 is TGCGCCAGCAGCGTCACAGATACGCAGTATTTT. As protein: CASSVTDTQYF.

This clonotype was seen a few times. The J gene is TRBJ1-5, the V gene TRBV7-9; TRBD1 agrees at 7 bases. Losses at the gene ends were 5 bases for V and 4 bases for J; bases not matched to a gene: 8. The germline V gene has CDR1 SEHNR and CDR2 FQNEAQ (reference sequence). The CDR3 is 15 amino acids. CDR3 in DNA: TGTGCCAGCAGCCTTCGACAGGGAATGAATCAGCCCCAGCATTTT. This sequence encodes CASSLRQGMNQPQHF. The full variable domain, in which reference TRBV7-9 and TRBJ1-5 provide the parts outside the CDR3, is DTGVSQNPRHKITKRGQNVTFRCDPISEHNRLYWYRQTLGQGPEFLTYFQNEAQLEKSRLLSDRFSAERPKGSFSTLEIQRTEQGDSAMYLCASSLRQGMNQPQHFGDGTRLSIL.

The table lists this clonotype with a few counts. The chain carries TRBV6-1 and TRBJ1-1; D is perhaps TRBD1 (6 bases). Trimming cost V 5 bases and J 4 bases, with 14 bases left between them. CDR3 length: 14 residues. Germline V gene sequence: CDR1 MNHNS, CDR2 SASEGT. CDR3 bases: TGTGCCAGCAGTTTACAGGGAAAAGGCACTGAAGCTTTCTTT. Translated: CASSLQGKGTEAFF.

This clonotype was observed many times. The chain combines TRBV3-1 with TRBJ2-3; D call uncertain. V lost 4 bases, J lost 0 bases, and 8 bases lay in between. The CDR3 length is 14 residues. Germline CDR1 LGHDT, CDR2 YNNKEL (reference sequence). CDR3 DNA: TGTGCCAGCAGCCCTCGGGCTAGCACAGATACGCAGTATTTT. Translating it yields CASSPRASTDTQYF.

Comments on this clonotype: This clone may be a read error of a much larger clone one base away. This chain connects TRBV29-1 to TRBJ2-5, with unresolved D. This CDR3 spans 15 amino acids. Germline V lookup: CDR1 SQVTM, CDR2 ANQGSEA. As DNA, the CDR3 is TGCAGCGTTTCGCCTGGCAGGTCGATCCAAGGGACCCAGTACTTC. Translation: CSVSPGRSIQGTQYF.

This clonotype was seen a handful of times. The chain is built from TRBV7-8 and TRBJ2-6, with D tentatively TRBD2 (6 bases). Germline assignment: CDR1 SGHVS and CDR2 FQNEAQ. Trimming stripped 2 bases from V and 2 bases from J, with 13 bases between. The CDR3 runs 17 residues. CDR3 bases: TGTGCCAGCAGCTTACATCCGGGAGTGGCTGGGGCCAACGTCCTGACTTTC. Its translation: CASSLHPGVAGANVLTF.